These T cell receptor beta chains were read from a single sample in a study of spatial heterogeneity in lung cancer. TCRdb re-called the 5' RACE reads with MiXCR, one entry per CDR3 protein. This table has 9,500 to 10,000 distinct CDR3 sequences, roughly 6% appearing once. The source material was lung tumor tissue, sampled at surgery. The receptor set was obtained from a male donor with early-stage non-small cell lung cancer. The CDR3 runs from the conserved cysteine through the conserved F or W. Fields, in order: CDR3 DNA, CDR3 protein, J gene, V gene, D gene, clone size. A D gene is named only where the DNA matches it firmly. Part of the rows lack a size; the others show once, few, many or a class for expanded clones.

TGCGCCAGCAGCTTGGCTCGGGGCACAGATACGCAGTATTTT	CASSLARGTDTQYF	TRBJ2-3	TRBV5-1	-	medium-sized
TGTGCCGGGGGAGGACAGGGTAGAAATCAGCCCCAGCATTTT	CAGGGQGRNQPQHF	TRBJ1-5	TRBV19	TRBD1	many
TGCGCCAGCAGCTTGGCCGAAGACTACAATGAGCAGTTCTTC	CASSLAEDYNEQFF	TRBJ2-1	TRBV5-1	-	many
TGTGCCACCAGTGATTTGGTTGGCTACACCTTC	CATSDLVGYTF	TRBJ1-2	TRBV24-1	-	many
TGTGCCAGCAGCCGCGGCAGGGCCATGAGCACAGATACGCAGTATTTT	CASSRGRAMSTDTQYF	TRBJ2-3	TRBV7-9	-	-
TGTGCTAGTGGTTCCGGGACAGGGGGCGGCTACACCTTC	CASGSGTGGGYTF	TRBJ1-2	TRBV12-5	TRBD1	many
TGCGCCAGCAGCTTGGTGGGGGGCTCGGGCACTGAAGCTTTCTTT	CASSLVGGSGTEAFF	TRBJ1-1	TRBV5-1	-	medium-sized
TGTGCCAGCAGCATACCGGGACAGGGGGCGGCTGGCTACACCTTC	CASSIPGQGAAGYTF	TRBJ1-2	TRBV9	TRBD1	many
TGTGCCAGCTCACCACCGAGGGGGAATGAAAAACTGTTTTTT	CASSPPRGNEKLFF	TRBJ1-4	TRBV18	-	many
TGTGCCAGCAGTCTCTCCATATTACACAGGGAAAGGGAAGGGAATCAGCCCCAGCATTTT	CASSLSILHREREGNQPQHF	TRBJ1-5	TRBV6-2/TRBV6-3	-	many
TGTGCCAGCAGTAGCCGACAGACTATAGCCAAAAACATTCAGTACTTC	CASSSRQTIAKNIQYF	TRBJ2-4	TRBV6-1	-	many
TGTGCCAGCAGTAAGGACGCCTCGGGCCCCTACGAGCAGTACTTC	CASSKDASGPYEQYF	TRBJ2-7	TRBV27	-	-
TGCGCCAGCAGCCAAGATATAACTAGCGGGGCCCAAGAGACCCAGTACTTC	CASSQDITSGAQETQYF	TRBJ2-5	TRBV4-1	TRBD2	many
TGTGCCAGTAGTAGGGCGATTAGCAATCAGCCCCAGCATTTT	CASSRAISNQPQHF	TRBJ1-5	TRBV19	-	medium-sized
TGCGCCAGCAGCCACCCTGGACTAGCGGGAGGGCCGGGGTACAATGAGCAGTTCTTC	CASSHPGLAGGPGYNEQFF	TRBJ2-1	TRBV4-1	TRBD2	-
TGCAGCGTGGGACAGGGGTGGGGAGAGACCCAGTACTTC	CSVGQGWGETQYF	TRBJ2-5	TRBV29-1	TRBD1	many
TGCAGTGCTAGCCGGCAGGGGACCGGGGAGCTGTTTTTT	CSASRQGTGELFF	TRBJ2-2	TRBV20-1	-	many
TGTGCCAGCAGTTCATTTAGCTCTGGAAACACCATATATTTT	CASSSFSSGNTIYF	TRBJ1-3	TRBV6-5	-	many
TGTGCCATTCCGGGACAGGGAAACTACGAGCAGTACTTC	CAIPGQGNYEQYF	TRBJ2-7	TRBV2	TRBD1	many
TGTGCCAGCAGCGCGGGGCGCACAGATACGCAGTATTTT	CASSAGRTDTQYF	TRBJ2-3	TRBV2	-	many
TGTGCCAGCAGTTTACCAGGGGGGAGCACAGATACGCAGTATTTT	CASSLPGGSTDTQYF	TRBJ2-3	TRBV28	-	many
TGTGCCAGCAATTCCGGGTCCCAGCACCACAATGAGCAGTTCTTC	CASNSGSQHHNEQFF	TRBJ2-1	TRBV27	-	many
TGCGCCAGCAGCCAAGAGGTCTCCCGACGGGGAGGCGATGAGCAGTTCTTC	CASSQEVSRRGGDEQFF	TRBJ2-1	TRBV4-1	-	many